This T cell receptor (beta chain) emerged from a study of human T cells and chemical hapten exposure. Study details: Minor pooled library volume differences mainly drove per-sample TCR yield variation.

TCRdb analysed the RACE reads with MiXCR anew, one entry per CDR3 protein. The top ten clones hold over 14% of a sample with 35,000 to 45,000 distinct CDR3 sequences, around 8.9% of them seen once. Indicated time point: patch test 2, 6 weeks after DPC sensitization. Treatment described: therapeutic diphenylcyclopropenone sensitization with weekly scalp DPC. Blood was drawn before each patch test was applied. The study, taken as a whole, reports: Large CDR3 similarity clusters arose significantly more often from expanded TCRs than from controls. No alteration of TCRs above 1 in 1000 frequency was seen with DPC sensitization.

Unmatched junction bases numbered 12, after V lost 6 bases and J lost 5 bases. The CDR3 spans 15 residues. This clonotype was counted at least ten times. The target antigen is unknown. The receptor comes from a woman aged 40 to 55 with alopecia areata. Some clones in this sample may be carry-over from other donors' samples. The genes are TRBV12-3 or TRBV12-4 and TRBJ1-2; 7 bases align to TRBD1. The specimen comprised whole blood, sampled in connection with sensitization to the hapten diphenylcyclopropenone (DPC). The chain's CDR3 is CASSKGQVVRYGYTF. In DNA, the CDR3 is TGTGCCAGCAGCAAAGGACAGGTCGTACGTTATGGCTACACCTTC.